This TCR beta chain was documented in a study of cytomegalovirus exposure and HLA in healthy donors. Study overall: The same platform used for the roughly 600 first-cohort repertoires was also used for the roughly 120 validation repertoires, as a later analysis reported. General study points: Reports credit the classifier with highly specific, highly sensitive diagnosis of cytomegalovirus status. Testing in vitro showed a few CMV-associated chains specific for CMV antigens. The study recorded 164 TCR beta chains that were cytomegalovirus-associated.

Turning to this clone: Its specificity is not known.

There are 14 residues in the CDR3. The germline CDR1 and CDR2 sequences are SGHNT and YYREEE (reference sequence). The V and J ends lost 7 bases and 3 bases respectively, with 17 bases between them. The repertoire was sequenced with immunoSEQ multiplex PCR; TCRdb's copy has only in-frame clones and lacks some. The sample lists 250,000 to 350,000 clones; approximately 86% were seen once. The specimen sequenced was PBMCs. The receptor was isolated from a woman aged 25 to 45 in good health and CMV-seropositive. The V and J genes are TRBV5-4 and TRBJ2-7; D may be TRBD1 or TRBD2 (6 bases each). Written as DNA, the CDR3 is TGTGCCAGCCCCCGGACAGCGCGGGGCTACGAGCAGTACTTC. Protein product: CASPRTARGYEQYF.